The present T cell receptor (beta chain) was sequenced within a study of blood T cell repertoires in COVID-19 (dated by TCRdb to 2020 to 2022). Notes on the research overall: Samples covering the acute and convalescent phases of COVID-19 were provided by collaborators in the United States, Italy and Spain. The prospective study material was composed of cDNA or gDNA derived from T cells, B-cell-depleted T cells, or PBMCs. The repertoires were released in a freely available public database meant as a resource for research on the immune response to SARS-CoV-2. The samples were drawn from the first 160 participants of the ongoing ImmuneRACE study and from under 1,500 subjects provided by 6 global collaborators. The dataset comprised deeply sampled blood TCRbeta repertoires from subjects exposed to, actively infected with, or recovered from COVID-19. Where available, HLA class I and class II types were taken from metadata supplied by the sample provider and were not determined by assay-based typing. A de-identified subject ID, COVID-19 status, age in years and sex were almost always included in the sample metadata.

The collaborating institutions used their own protocols to collect whole blood in K2EDTA tubes. For TCRbeta analysis, collaborators shipped samples in one of three forms: frozen whole blood, isolated PBMCs, or DNA extracted from either of those sample types. The immunoSEQ Assay, a bias-controlled multiplex PCR, was used to amplify TCRbeta CDR3 regions from genomic DNA. On the authors' methods: Within the assay, amplification of reference gene primers was used to estimate how many nucleated cells each sample contained. Sequence reads were collapsed and filtered to measure the absolute abundance of every unique TCRbeta CDR3 rearrangement. Productive Simpson clonality was computed per sample as the square root of Simpson's diversity index over productive rearrangements. The source is immuneACCESS, and TCRdb retained only in-frame sequences with V and J called. Part of the clones is not carried over; for the studies checked, unresolved V genes explain less than half of this, and the remainder is unexplained. V, J and clone size were drawn from that table, and D and trimming were deduced from the DNA. The sample data list tens of thousands of clones, and about four fifths of these were observed just once. Around 4% of the sample goes to the ten largest clones.

Notes on this clone: The antigen it recognizes is unknown. No much larger clone exists at a distance of one base, and base qualities are not known.

Study-level results and caveats: The amount of clinical and demographic metadata varied by source and participant and was provided uncurated.

Spanning cysteine to phenylalanine, the CDR3 consists of 13 amino acids. Just the 39-base CDR3 DNA is kept, in frame starting at base 1. V is cut back by 3 bases and J by 10 bases, with 9 bases in the junction unmatched. The germline V gene (reference sequence) gives CDR1 as LGHDT and CDR2 as YNNKEL. In this chain, TRBV3-1 (or the pseudogene TRBV3-2) is recombined with TRBJ2-7; TRBD1 matches 7 bases in the middle. Sequenced input: peripheral blood. The receptor comes from an older woman with acute or convalescent COVID-19. The CDR3 here reads CASSQGGTVKQYF. The DNA reads TGTGCCAGCAGCCAGGGTGGGACAGTGAAACAGTACTTC.